Listed here are 9 T cell receptor beta chains from one sample, sequenced in a study of neurological immune-mediated disorders. Each CDR3 protein is one row after TCRdb ran MiXCR on the 5' RACE reads. Found here are 87,000 or so distinct CDR3 sequences, 3.5% to 4% of them singletons; the top ten hold under 6.5%. The specimen was PBMCs. The source is a woman aged 18-29 years with multiple sclerosis.

Many counts were recorded for this clonotype. The chain couples TRBV11-2 to TRBJ2-4; D possibly uses TRBD1 or TRBD2 (5 bases each). CDR1 and CDR2 from the germline V gene are SGHAT and FQNNGV. The CDR3 is made up of 14 amino acids. The ends were cut back, 5 bases at V and 7 bases at J, with 15 bases in the middle. The CDR3 DNA reads TGTGCCAGCAGCCCAGGGACCTCAGCCAACATTCAGTACTTC. Amino acids: CASSPGTSANIQYF.

This clonotype was recorded at least ten times. The chain links TRBV9 to TRBJ1-5; tentative D call: TRBD1 (5 bases). Looked up from germline, CDR1 is SGDLS and CDR2 is YYNGEE. V was cut by 0 bases and J by 3 bases, with 10 bases left in between. The CDR3 consists of 15 residues. This CDR3 reads CASSVVPGDNQPQHF. CDR3 bases: TGTGCCAGCAGCGTAGTACCGGGGGACAATCAGCCCCAGCATTTT. The whole variable domain, remainder taken from reference TRBV9 and TRBJ1-5, is DSGVTQTPKHLITATGQRVTLRCSPRSGDLSVYWYQQSLDQGLQFLIQYYNGEERAKGNILERFSAQQFPDLHSELNLSSLELGDSALYFCASSVVPGDNQPQHFGDGTRLSIL.

This clonotype was counted at least ten times. The rearrangement uses TRBV5-1 and TRBJ1-4, with a weak D call TRBD1 (5 bases). CDR3 length: 13 amino acids. Trimming removed 4 bases at V and 11 bases at J, with 15 bases between. The germline V gene encodes CDR1 SGHRS and CDR2 YFSETQ. The CDR3 reads CASSSGTTGKLFF. Written as DNA, the CDR3 is TGCGCCAGCAGCAGCGGGACCACTGGGAAACTGTTTTTT.

There are many counts of this clonotype. The chain joins TRBV5-1 to TRBJ2-3; D not certain. The V and J ends lost 4 bases and 6 bases respectively, with 15 bases between them. Per germline, CDR1 SGHRS and CDR2 YFSETQ. The CDR3 contains 14 residues. The CDR3 spells CASSPSSNGDTQYF. CDR3 nucleotide sequence: TGCGCCAGCAGCCCCTCCTCTAATGGGGATACGCAGTATTTT.

In its sample, this clonotype was seen many times. The chain employs TRBV20-1 and TRBJ2-5; 12 bases align to TRBD2. Trimming cost V 5 bases and J 4 bases; bases outside gene matches: 5. The CDR3 runs 14 residues. Looked up from germline, CDR1 is DFQATT and CDR2 is SNEGSKA (reference sequence). DNA for the CDR3: TGCAGTGCTGAACTAGCGGGGGGCCCAGAGACCCAGTACTTC. Its protein product is CSAELAGGPETQYF.

This clonotype was recorded at least ten times. V and J are TRBV27 and TRBJ1-1, with 7 bases matching TRBD1. This CDR3 contains 13 residues. With V trimmed by 7 bases and J by 11 bases, 13 bases remained unmatched. Germline V gene lookup returns CDR1 MNHEY and CDR2 SMNVEV (reference sequence). The CDR3 DNA follows: TGTGCCAGCACTAGGACAGGCTGGGACCAGGCTTTCTTT. Translated: CASTRTGWDQAFF.

In the case of this clonotype: A read error may be the cause here, since a much bigger clone is one base away. The chain combines TRBV10-3 with TRBJ2-6, with D perhaps matching TRBD1 (5 bases). The CDR3 length is 15 residues. The germline V gene has CDR1 ENHRY and CDR2 SYGVKD. CDR3 in amino acids: CAISTGISGAKVLTF. The CDR3 DNA is TGTGCCATCTCGACCGGAATCTCTGGGGCCAAAGTCCTGACTTTC.

Ten or more counts support this clonotype. J is TRBJ2-3 and V is TRBV7-6, with D possibly matching TRBD1 (6 bases). Deletions cut 1 base from V and 4 bases from J, with 15 bases between. The CDR3 sequence is 16 residues long. Germline V gives CDR1 SGHVS, CDR2 FNYEAQ. The CDR3 DNA follows: TGTGCCAGCAGCTTAGGTGGGGGCAGGGGTGCAGATACGCAGTATTTT. Its protein is CASSLGGGRGADTQYF.

This clonotype has at least ten counts. V is TRBV20-1 and J is TRBJ2-2; D may match TRBD1 or TRBD2 (5 bases each). V lost 4 bases and J lost 4, with 7 bases in between. The germline V gene encodes CDR1 DFQATT and CDR2 SNEGSKA (reference sequence). The CDR3 is 12 amino acids. CDR3 in DNA: TGCAGTGCTACGGGGCCCACCGGGGAGCTGTTTTTT. It codes for CSATGPTGELFF.